This T cell receptor (beta chain) was identified in a study of blood T cells in healthy people across ages. Regarding this clonotype: Its antigen is unknown.

Alongside a J-beta primer mix, a sample-barcoded 5' primer served in a second PCR lasting 7 to 11 cycles. TCRdb reprocessed the 5' RACE reads via MiXCR and lists one record per CDR3 protein. The repertoire includes fewer than 1 million distinct CDR3 sequences, around two fifths of them detected once, and roughly 18% sits in the top ten. Study-wide results and limits: Among T cells, TCR beta diversity per million cells dropped roughly linearly as age rose. Shifts in expanded clonotypes may have been confounded by donor CMV status, which was unknown.

The TCR originated in a man in his sixties in good health. The specimen sequenced was blood.

CDR3 loop: CSAPFPTGAYNEQFF. For the CDR3, the DNA is TGCAGTGCTCCTTTTCCGACAGGGGCCTACAATGAGCAGTTCTTC. The genes are TRBV20-1 and TRBJ2-1; 8 bases align to TRBD1. Germline loops: CDR1 DFQATT, CDR2 SNEGSKA (reference sequence). V shed 5 bases and J 2 bases; nucleotides not matched to a gene: 8. The CDR3 has 15 residues.